In its sample, the clone carrying this T cell receptor beta chain was seen a few times. The data are from a study of blood T cell repertoires in COVID-19. Adults between roughly 18 and 95 years of age took part from 20 to 25 US areas. Cohorts were based on clinical histories the participants reported. Two consecutive negative NP/OP PCR tests, clearance, or resolved symptoms defined Cohort 3 recovery. The authors' processing: Using reference gene primer amplification, nucleated cell counts were estimated. Profiling relied on immunoSEQ multiplex PCR, and the TCRdb table lists in-frame clones only, not all of them. D and trimming come from the DNA, and the V and J calls and clone size come from that table. The table has approximately 150,000 clones, 65% to 90% seen once. With 4 bases clipped from V and 6 bases from J, the junction kept 4 bases outside the gene matches. CDR3 length equals 15 residues. Germline V CDR1 and CDR2: KGHDR, SFDVKD.

The sample taken for sequencing was PBMCs or T cells enriched from blood (not recorded which). The chain is built from TRBV24-1 and TRBJ2-1, with 11 bases lining up with TRBD1. The sequence derives from a man over 45 who had recovered from COVID-19. The chain's CDR3 is CATSEGTGGFNEQFF. CDR3 nucleotide sequence: TGTGCCACCAGTGAGGGGACAGGGGGATTCAATGAGCAGTTCTTC.